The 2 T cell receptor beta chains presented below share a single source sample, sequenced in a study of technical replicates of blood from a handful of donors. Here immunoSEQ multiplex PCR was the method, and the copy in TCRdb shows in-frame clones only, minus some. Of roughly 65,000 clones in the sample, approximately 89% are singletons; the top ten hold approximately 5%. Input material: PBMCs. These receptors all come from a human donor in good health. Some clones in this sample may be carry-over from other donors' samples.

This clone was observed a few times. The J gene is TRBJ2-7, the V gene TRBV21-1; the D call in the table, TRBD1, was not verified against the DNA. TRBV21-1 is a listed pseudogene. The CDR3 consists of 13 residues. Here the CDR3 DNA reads TGTGCCACCCTGAAAACAGGGTCCTACGAGCAGTACTTC. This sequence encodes CATLKTGSYEQYF.

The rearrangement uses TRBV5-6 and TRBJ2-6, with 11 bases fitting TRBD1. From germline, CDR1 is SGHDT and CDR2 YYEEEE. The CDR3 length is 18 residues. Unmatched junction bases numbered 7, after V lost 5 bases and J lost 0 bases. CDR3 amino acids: CASRKSGTGGSGANVLTF. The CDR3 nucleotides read TGTGCCAGCAGAAAATCCGGGACAGGGGGCTCTGGGGCCAACGTCCTGACTTTC.